This T cell receptor beta chain was sequenced during a study of identical twins. Broader study findings: Recombination models fit unrelated individuals' TCR alpha sharing but underestimated twins'. Surplus twin overlap in beta out-of-frame sequences was less pronounced. Invariant T cells like MAIT and iNKT could partly confound the zero-insertion analyses.

One entry per CDR3 protein results from TCRdb running MiXCR on the 5' RACE reads. The repertoire includes some 1,700,000 distinct CDR3 sequences, under 35% of them detected once, and approximately 0.25% sits in the top ten. This clonotype was seen more than once but under ten times. Its target is not known. Germline CDR1 SGHDN, CDR2 FVKESK. V lost 0 bases and J lost 3, with 14 bases in between. This CDR3 contains 16 residues. The specimen was cord blood. This chain connects TRBV14 to TRBJ1-1; D may be TRBD1 (5 bases). This TCR was sampled from a newborn girl in good health. Here the CDR3 reads CASSQDLFRDDTEAFF. CDR3 DNA sequence: TGTGCCAGCAGCCAAGATTTGTTCAGGGATGACACTGAAGCTTTCTTT.